The rows below give T cell receptor beta chains drawn from one sample of a study of T cell responses to AZD1222 COVID-19 vaccine. Assay used: immunoSEQ multiplex PCR; TCRdb lists only in-frame clones, some missing. Of approximately 100,000 clones in the sample, 88% were seen once. The sequenced sample was peripheral blood, obtained on day 0 of MenACWY control vaccination. Receptors were obtained from an adult in good health. CDR3s include the opening cysteine and the closing phenylalanine or tryptophan. Fields, in order: clone size, V gene, J gene, D gene, CDR3 DNA, CDR3 protein. The D gene is left open where the match is weak. Clone size appears in some rows only: once, few, many, or a class for an expanded clone.

size: once
V: TRBV7-2
J: TRBJ2-3
D: NA
DNA: TGTGCCAGCAGCTTTCCCAGCCCAGATACGCAGTATTTT
CDR3: CASSFPSPDTQYF

size: once
V: TRBV28
J: TRBJ2-3
D: TRBD1
DNA: TGTGCCAGCAGCTTCAGGGGGGATACGCAGTATTTT
CDR3: CASSFRGDTQYF

size: NA
V: TRBV28
J: TRBJ1-6
D: NA
DNA: TGTGCCAGCAGTTTAATAGGAGGGGCACCCCTCCACTTT
CDR3: CASSLIGGAPLHF

size: NA
V: TRBV3-1/TRBV3-2
J: TRBJ2-7
D: NA
DNA: TGTGCCAGCAGCCAAGTAGCCAGCTACGAGCAGTACTTC
CDR3: CASSQVASYEQYF

size: NA
V: TRBV7-8
J: TRBJ2-3
D: NA
DNA: TGTGCCAGCAGCCAAGTCGGGGCAGATACGCAGTATTTT
CDR3: CASSQVGADTQYF

size: NA
V: TRBV7-9
J: TRBJ1-2
D: NA
DNA: TGTGCCAGCAGCCTAGAGTGGGGGAACTATGGCTACACCTTC
CDR3: CASSLEWGNYGYTF

size: NA
V: TRBV12-3/TRBV12-4
J: TRBJ1-6
D: NA
DNA: TGTGCCAGCAGTTTATTTAGTGGTTCACCCCTCCACTTT
CDR3: CASSLFSGSPLHF

size: NA
V: TRBV7-6
J: TRBJ2-2
D: NA
DNA: TGTGCCAGCAGCTTCGGGGGCGGCGGGGAGCTGTTTTTT
CDR3: CASSFGGGGELFF

size: NA
V: TRBV6-5
J: TRBJ1-3
D: NA
DNA: TGTGCCAGCACTGTCTCAGCCGCTGGAAACACCATATATTTT
CDR3: CASTVSAAGNTIYF

size: once
V: TRBV5-4
J: TRBJ1-1
D: NA
DNA: TGTGCCAGCAGCCCGATCGGGACACCGAACACTGAAGCTTTCTTT
CDR3: CASSPIGTPNTEAFF

size: NA
V: TRBV7-2
J: TRBJ2-1
D: TRBD1
DNA: TGTGCCAGCAGCCCGACAGGGGGCCTATCCTACAATGAGCAGTTCTTC
CDR3: CASSPTGGLSYNEQFF

size: NA
V: TRBV27
J: TRBJ2-7
D: NA
DNA: TGTGCCAGCAGTTTAGGAGGGGTAGGGGAGCAGTACTTC
CDR3: CASSLGGVGEQYF

size: NA
V: TRBV7-9
J: TRBJ2-2
D: TRBD2
DNA: TGTGCCAGCGGAAGCGGGGGGGCTTTAGGGGAGCTGTTTTTT
CDR3: CASGSGGALGELFF

size: NA
V: TRBV5-1
J: TRBJ1-3
D: NA
DNA: TGCGCCAGCAGCTTGGAGGGCAGGGTGTTTGGAAACACCATATATTTT
CDR3: CASSLEGRVFGNTIYF

size: NA
V: TRBV4-2
J: TRBJ2-1
D: TRBD2
DNA: TGTGCCAGCAGCGGGGGTCGCGGGGGCTACAATGAGCAGTTCTTC
CDR3: CASSGGRGGYNEQFF

size: NA
V: TRBV30
J: TRBJ2-3
D: TRBD1
DNA: TGTGCCGGAGACATTGGGACAGGGGTCACAGATACGCAGTATTTT
CDR3: CAGDIGTGVTDTQYF

size: NA
V: TRBV28
J: TRBJ1-4
D: NA
DNA: TGTGCCAGCAGTCAAGCGCATCAGGGGCTTAGGGAAAAACTGTTTTTT
CDR3: CASSQAHQGLREKLFF

size: NA
V: TRBV3-1/TRBV3-2
J: TRBJ1-5
D: NA
DNA: TGTGCCAGCAGCCAAGCTTGGGGGGGAAGTGAGAATCAGCCCCAGCATTTT
CDR3: CASSQAWGGSENQPQHF

size: NA
V: TRBV28
J: TRBJ1-5
D: TRBD1
DNA: TGTGCCAGCAACCAGGGACAGAGGAGGCCCAATCAGCCCCAGCATTTT
CDR3: CASNQGQRRPNQPQHF

size: NA
V: TRBV4-3
J: TRBJ2-7
D: NA
DNA: TGCGCCAGCAGCCAAGATCCGGGAGGGGGCGGTCGGGAGCAGTACTTC
CDR3: CASSQDPGGGGREQYF

size: NA
V: TRBV7-8
J: TRBJ1-4
D: NA
DNA: TGTGCCAGCAGCTCGACACCCGCGACAGGTTTGGGTGAAAAACTGTTTTTT
CDR3: CASSSTPATGLGEKLFF

size: NA
V: TRBV28
J: TRBJ1-3
D: TRBD1
DNA: TGTGCCAGCACCGGGACAGGGGGAATAGAGATTGGAAACACCATATATTTT
CDR3: CASTGTGGIEIGNTIYF

size: NA
V: TRBV6-5
J: TRBJ1-4
D: NA
DNA: TGTGCCAGCAGCCAGGGCGGGCGAATTGGTGGAAAACTGTTTTTT
CDR3: CASSQGGRIGGKLFF

size: NA
V: TRBV2
J: TRBJ1-1
D: NA
DNA: TGTGCCAGCAGTCCGATTAGGGGTGACACTGAAGCTTTCTTT
CDR3: CASSPIRGDTEAFF

size: NA
V: TRBV27
J: TRBJ1-1
D: TRBD1
DNA: TGTGCCAGCAGGCTATATTCACAGGGGAGGTTGGCTTTCTTT
CDR3: CASRLYSQGRLAFF

size: NA
V: TRBV5-1
J: TRBJ1-1
D: TRBD1
DNA: TGCGCCAGCAGCTGGGTTGGGGGCCGCCAGACAGGGCTAGACACTGAAGCTTTCTTT
CDR3: CASSWVGGRQTGLDTEAFF

size: NA
V: TRBV2
J: TRBJ2-1
D: NA
DNA: TGTGCCAGCAGTGATGTGTCGGGATTAGTTCGGTTCTTC
CDR3: CASSDVSGLVRFF

size: once
V: TRBV6-1
J: TRBJ2-3
D: TRBD2
DNA: TGTGCCAGCAGTGAAACCCTAGCGGGGGGGCCGACAGATACGCAGTATTTT
CDR3: CASSETLAGGPTDTQYF

size: NA
V: TRBV20-1
J: TRBJ2-1
D: TRBD2
DNA: TGCAGTGCTAGTACTAGCGGGAGTGAGCAGTTCTTC
CDR3: CSASTSGSEQFF